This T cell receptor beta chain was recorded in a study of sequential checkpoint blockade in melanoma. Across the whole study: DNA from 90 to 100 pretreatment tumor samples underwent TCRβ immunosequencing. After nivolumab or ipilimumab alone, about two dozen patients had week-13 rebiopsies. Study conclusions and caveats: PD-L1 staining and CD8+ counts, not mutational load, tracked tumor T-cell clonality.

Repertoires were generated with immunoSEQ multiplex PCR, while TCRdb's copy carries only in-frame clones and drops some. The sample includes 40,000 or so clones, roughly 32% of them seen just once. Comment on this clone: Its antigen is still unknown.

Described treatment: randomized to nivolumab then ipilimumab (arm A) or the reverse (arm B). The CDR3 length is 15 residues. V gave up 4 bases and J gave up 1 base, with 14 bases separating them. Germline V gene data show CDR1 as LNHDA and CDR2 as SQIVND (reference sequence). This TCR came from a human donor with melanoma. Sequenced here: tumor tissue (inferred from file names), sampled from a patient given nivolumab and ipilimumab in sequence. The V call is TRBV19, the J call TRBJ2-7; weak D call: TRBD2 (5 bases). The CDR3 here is CASSKNQPGSYEQYF. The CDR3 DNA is TGTGCCAGTAGTAAGAATCAGCCGGGATCCTACGAGCAGTACTTC.